The present T cell receptor (beta chain) was sequenced within a study of CD8 T cells in ankylosing spondylitis. The V and J ends lost 5 bases and 9 bases respectively, with 18 bases between them. CDR1 and CDR2 (germline): SGHVS, FQNEAQ. This CDR3 is 14 amino acids long. Whole-study findings and limits: There was a TCR beta motif, made of fewer than 10 highly homologous variants, that appeared characteristic of ankylosing spondylitis blood.

Each CDR3 protein is one row after TCRdb ran MiXCR on the 5' RACE reads. The repertoire holds 250,000 to 350,000 distinct CDR3 sequences, with approximately 8.2% as singletons. This clonotype was recorded many times. Its antigen is as yet unknown. The sample taken for sequencing was blood, either unsorted or a sorted T cell fraction (not recorded which). The clonotype was recovered from a male donor with ankylosing spondylitis. The chain is built from TRBV7-8 and TRBJ2-3; D is unresolved. CDR3 in DNA: TGTGCCAGCAGCCGAATGGCGGATCTTGTGACGCAGTATTTT. Its translation is CASSRMADLVTQYF.